The clone carrying this T cell receptor (beta chain) was counted many times. A universal primer site and UMIs were added as TCR cDNA was made by 5'RACE template switching. TCRdb re-called the 5' RACE reads with MiXCR, one entry per CDR3 protein. The profile shows roughly 32,000 distinct CDR3 sequences, around 6.7% of them singletons. V dropped 3 bases and J dropped 1 base, with 4 bases sitting between them. The CDR3 contains 13 residues. Germline assignment: CDR1 SGHKS and CDR2 YYEKEE (reference sequence). The data originate from a study of T cells after yellow fever vaccination. In the study overall: Staining for CD3, CD45RA, CCR7 and CD95 enabled sorting of EM, EMRA, CM and Tscm memory subsets. Low-cell-number fractions were prepared with SMART-Seq v4 Ultra Low Input.

This chain connects TRBV5-5 to TRBJ2-2; D not certain. The sequence came from a man aged 18-30 years who received the YFV17D yellow fever vaccine. The starting material was PBMCs, either bulk or a sorted T-cell subset (CD4+, CD8+, memory, or dextramer-sorted; not recorded which), obtained on the day of the first yellow fever vaccination. As DNA, the CDR3 is TGTGCCAGCAGCTCGTGGAACACCGGGGAGCTGTTTTTT. Translation: CASSSWNTGELFF.